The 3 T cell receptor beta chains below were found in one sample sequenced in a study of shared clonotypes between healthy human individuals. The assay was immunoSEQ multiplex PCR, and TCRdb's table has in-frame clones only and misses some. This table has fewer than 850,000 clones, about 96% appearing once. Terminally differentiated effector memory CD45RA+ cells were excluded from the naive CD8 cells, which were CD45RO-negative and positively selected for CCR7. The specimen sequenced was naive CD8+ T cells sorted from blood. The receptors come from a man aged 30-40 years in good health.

The CDR3 nucleotides are TGTGCCAGCAGCTCTGACAGGGACAACACCGGGGAGCTGTTTTTT. Translation: CASSSDRDNTGELFF. The V gene is TRBV11-2, the J gene TRBJ2-2; TRBD1 matches 7 bases. Germline V lookup: CDR1 SGHAT, CDR2 FQNNGV. The CDR3 consists of 15 residues. The trim removed 4 bases at V and 2 bases at J, leaving 4 bases unmatched.

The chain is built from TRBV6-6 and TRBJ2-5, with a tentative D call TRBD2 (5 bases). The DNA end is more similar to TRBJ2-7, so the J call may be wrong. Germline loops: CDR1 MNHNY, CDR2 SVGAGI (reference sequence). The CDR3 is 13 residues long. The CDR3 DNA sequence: TGTGCCAGCAGCCCACCACTAGAATACGAGCAGTACTTC. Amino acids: CASSPPLEYEQYF.

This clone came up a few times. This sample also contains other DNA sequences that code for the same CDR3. CDR3 loop: CASSQVYNEQFF. DNA of the CDR3: TGTGCCAGCAGCCAAGTGTACAATGAGCAGTTCTTC. The V call is TRBV27, the J call TRBJ2-1, with unresolved D. The CDR3 extends over 12 amino acids. Germline CDR1 and CDR2: MNHEY and SMNVEV (reference sequence). The germline V and J ends were trimmed by 6 bases and 4 bases, with 7 bases remaining between them.